This T cell receptor (beta chain) derives from a study of cytotoxic CD8 clonotypes in ibrutinib-treated CLL. Overall study: Among patients, around 24 responded partially and 2 completely; roughly 15 then stayed remitted and around twelve progressed after median roughly 73 months. Treatment had run for a median roughly 12 months, range 6 to 36, when response samples were taken.

V lost 5 bases, J lost 3 bases, and 13 bases lay in between. Germline V gene data show CDR1 as SGHTA and CDR2 as FQGNSA. The CDR3 runs to 14 residues. Repertoires were generated with immunoSEQ multiplex PCR, while TCRdb's copy carries only in-frame clones and drops some. The table records 45,000 to 70,000 clones, over 55% of them present only once. Sequences were derived from PBMCs, sampled after 24 months of ibrutinib treatment. The chain couples TRBV7-2 to TRBJ1-1; no clear D. The receptor was derived from a human donor with chronic lymphocytic leukemia. The CDR3 reads CASSLSVMDTEAFF. CDR3 DNA: TGTGCCAGCAGCCTTTCCGTAATGGACACTGAAGCTTTCTTT.